This T cell receptor beta chain appears in the sequencing data of a study of cytomegalovirus exposure and HLA in healthy donors. Notes on the study in general: In a later analysis, at a false discovery rate of 0.05, 15,000 to 20,000 TCR beta sequences were associated with HLA alleles. Apart from CMV serostatus, no immune exposure information was available.

The ends were cut back, 3 bases at V and 7 bases at J, with 16 bases in the middle. Germline V lookup: CDR1 LNHDA, CDR2 SQIVND (reference sequence). This CDR3 comprises 15 residues. Amplification used 60 Vbeta primers and 13 Jbeta primers. The data were produced by immunoSEQ multiplex PCR, yet TCRdb's version contains in-frame clones alone and is incomplete. The sample lists 170,000 or so clones, around three quarters seen once, with under 0.75% in the top ten. Notes on this clone: The antigen is unknown.

The chain links TRBV19 to TRBJ1-5; D is undetermined. This clonotype was obtained from a boy younger than 18 in good health and CMV-seronegative. Material: PBMCs. As DNA, the CDR3 is TGTGCCAGTAGTATTTTAGGCGAGGTCGGGCAGCCCCAGCATTTT. Protein product: CASSILGEVGQPQHF.